The sequence of this TCR beta chain was determined in a study of shared clonotypes between healthy human individuals. Study in general: The people who gave samples were a couple of women and a few men aged 18 to 49.

This table comes from immunoSEQ multiplex PCR, and its TCRdb copy is limited to in-frame clones, with some not included. Here the sample spans millions of clones, more than 90% being singletons. As regards this clone: Its antigen is not identified.

The split of CD4+ cells yielded CD45RA+ naive and CD45RA-negative memory subsets. This CDR3 is built from 16 residues. The germline gives CDR1 MNHEY, CDR2 SMNVEV (reference sequence). Trimming took off 7 bases at V and 0 bases at J, with 13 bases between the two ends. Study-wide results and caveats: Generation probabilities of non-shared clonotypes were lower (relative to those shared by all four donors).

This chain joins TRBV27 and TRBJ2-6, with D perhaps matching TRBD2 (5 bases). Sequenced: naive CD4+ T cells sorted from blood. The subset: CD45RA+ positively selected. This receptor was obtained from a man aged 18 to 30 in good health. The CDR3 DNA reads as TGTGCCAGCACGGGAATGAGCAGCTCTGGGGCCAACGTCCTGACTTTC. Protein product: CASTGMSSSGANVLTF.